This T cell receptor (beta chain) was captured by sequencing in a study of cytomegalovirus exposure and HLA in healthy donors (dated by TCRdb to the late 2010s). Describing the broader study: A later analysis indicated that the 120 validation repertoires were generated on the platform also employed for the 670 or so repertoires of the first cohort. In addition to the first cohort of 650 to 800 subjects, a separate validation cohort of 100 to 150 different subjects was used. The study aimed to test whether signatures of past pathogen exposure could be identified by cataloging public T cell receptors. The study combined high-throughput TCR immunosequencing, statistical association of individual TCRs with disease status, and machine learning to predict cytomegalovirus infection status.

As for this clone: What antigen it recognizes has not been identified. Base qualities are missing; no much larger clone stands one base away.

The donors belonged to the validation cohort of over a hundred subjects, which was separate from the approximately 680-subject first cohort. Reading the germline V gene gives CDR1 SGHTA and CDR2 FQGNSA. Deletion took 2 bases off V and 5 bases off J, with a span of 6 bases between the germline ends. The CDR3 starts with the cysteine, ends with the phenylalanine, and has 12 residues. CDR3 DNA is the only sequence kept; it has 36 bases, read in frame from the first base. Library preparation employed the immunoSEQ multiplex PCR assay. As for how the authors treated the data: A statistical classification framework was built to diagnose cytomegalovirus status from the catalog of TCR beta chain sequences. Imported from immuneACCESS, the table was reduced by TCRdb to in-frame sequences with V and J called. These copies leave out some clones; in studies compared against another copy, an unresolved V gene accounts for under half, and the cause of the remainder is not known. Clone size and the V and J calls come from that table; the DNA yielded D and trimming. The sample data list 100,000 to 150,000 clones, and approximately 95% of these were observed just once. 1.7% of the sample is in the top ten clones.

What the work shows at the level of the full study, not this receptor alone: It was suggested by the authors that the approach could potentially be generalized to other disease states and immunological phenotypes. The classifier was reported to diagnose cytomegalovirus status with high specificity and sensitivity in both the original and validation cohorts. In vitro tests confirmed that three of the cytomegalovirus-associated TCR beta chains recognize cytomegalovirus antigens. The validation cohort had no HLA typing available for a later analysis, so co-occurrence within that cohort was assessed over all 130 or so repertoires. In a later analysis, TCRs clustered in the first cohort were found to also tend to co-occur in the roughly 110 validation repertoires, with 85% to 95% of cluster scores above 0. In the study, 150 to 200 TCR beta chains were listed as associated with cytomegalovirus. Most TCR sequences were observed very rarely across donors, whereas some public TCRs were present in many individuals.

The sequence was collected from a man between 18 and 29 years old in good health and CMV-seronegative. Material: PBMCs. The sequence links TRBV7-2 to TRBJ1-1, with no D gene named confidently. The CDR3 region: CASSLQMTEAFF. The nucleotide sequence is given as TGTGCCAGCAGCTTACAGATGACTGAAGCTTTCTTT.